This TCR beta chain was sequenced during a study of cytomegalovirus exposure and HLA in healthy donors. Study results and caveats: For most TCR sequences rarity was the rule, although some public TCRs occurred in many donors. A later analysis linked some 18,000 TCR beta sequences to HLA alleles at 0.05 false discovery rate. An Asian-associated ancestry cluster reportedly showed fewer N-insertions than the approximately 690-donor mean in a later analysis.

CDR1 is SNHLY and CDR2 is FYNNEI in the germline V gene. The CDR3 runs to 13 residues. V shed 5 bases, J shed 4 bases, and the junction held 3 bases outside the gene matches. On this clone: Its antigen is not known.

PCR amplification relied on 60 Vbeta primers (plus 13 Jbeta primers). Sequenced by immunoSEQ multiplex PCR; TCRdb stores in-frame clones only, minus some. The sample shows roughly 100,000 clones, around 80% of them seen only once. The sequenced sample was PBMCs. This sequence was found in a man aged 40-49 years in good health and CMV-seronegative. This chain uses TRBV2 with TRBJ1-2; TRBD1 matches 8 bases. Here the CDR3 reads CASSLTGGYGYTF. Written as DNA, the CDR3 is TGTGCCAGCAGTTTAACAGGGGGCTATGGCTACACCTTC.